This T cell receptor (beta chain) was sequenced in a study of T cells in Graves' hyperthyroidism and ophthalmopathy (dated by TCRdb to about 2019). Turning to the overall study: Peripheral blood samples were taken at initial diagnosis, before any treatment was given. TCR V-J signatures able to tell the groups apart were searched for in a discovery cohort of about a hundred patients, of whom roughly 42 had Graves' ophthalmopathy and around 58 had stable Graves' hyperthyroidism. An independent validation cohort of around 19 hyperthyroidism patients and some 15 patients who later progressed to ophthalmopathy tested prospective prediction of ophthalmopathy. The roughly 100 discovery patients were randomly divided into training and test sets at a 7:3 ratio. In addition, the study compared T-cell repertoires in thyroid tissue and in blood from roughly 6 Graves' hyperthyroidism patients. After blood sampling, hyperthyroidism patients were treated with methimazole at a starting dose of 30 mg daily, and ophthalmopathy patients were treated with high-dose intravenous methylprednisolone. TCR Vbeta CDR3 sequencing of approximately 140 peripheral blood samples (fewer than 45 ophthalmopathy, over 70 hyperthyroidism and approximately 17 progressor patients) is reported in the paper. Here is what the overall study found, with its caveats: Ophthalmopathy was separated from stable hyperthyroidism by a 13 V-J signature model, with 85% to 90% sensitivity and roughly 84% specificity obtained in cross-validation and 80%/75% obtained in testing. Most expanded thyroid clonotypes (frequency above 0.001) were also detected in blood, a finding suggesting that blood repertoires may reflect thyroid immune responses. Sample size was not statistically predetermined, and blinding of investigators to group allocation was not performed. In validation, the model predicted progression to ophthalmopathy with 60% to 71% sensitivity and around 72% specificity, a median of around 6.6 months before onset.

Moderately to severely active disease, a Clinical Activity Score of at least 3, a NOSPECS grade of at least 4, and a duration under 3 months were present in ophthalmopathy patients. Patients with uncontrolled infections, other autoimmune diseases, pregnancy or lactation were excluded. Diagnoses were based on clinical symptoms, serum thyroxine and TRAb, thyroid ultrasound and orbital computed tomography. Ficoll-Paque density gradient centrifugation was used to isolate PBMCs from 9.5 to 10 ml of fresh peripheral blood. Total RNA was extracted with Trizol reagent, and quality was checked on an Agilent 2100 Bioanalyzer. This clonotype turned up a few times. It has no known antigen specificity. Base qualities are missing; no much larger clone stands one base away. The trim is 6 bases for V and 3 bases for J, with a gap of 9 bases between the germline ends. Counted from cysteine to phenylalanine, this CDR3 has 11 amino acids. The CDR3 DNA has 33 bases and is translated from base 1. Via the germline V gene (reference sequence), CDR1 is DFQATT and CDR2 SNEGSKA.

Amplification of TCR beta CDR3 regions was carried out from RNA transcripts. A first-round RT-PCR of the TCR CDR3 used the HTBI primer set with the Qiagen OneStep RT-PCR kit. Libraries were constructed in a second round of multiplex PCR, after which size selection and purification were carried out. The libraries were sequenced on an Illumina HiSeq2000 using paired-end 100 bp reads. The authors' pipeline ran thus. Raw data were processed with SOAPnuke, discarding reads with adapters, uncalled bases, mean Phred below 15, or no exact constant-primer or identifier match. High-quality paired reads were merged with COPE v1.2.5, and unique nucleotide sequences were defined as clonotypes. MiTCR v1.1 was used to align clonotypes to the IMGT TRBV, TRBD and TRBJ reference segments. Only V-J combinations with frequency above 0.0001, covering 98% to 99.2% of repertoires, were analysed. The TCS score was defined as the ratio of F50 (clonal expansion) to E x V (chaos), calculated using BLOSUM62-based TCRdist between CDR3 peptides within each V-J. Welch's t-statistics and random forest reduced roughly 530 V-J features to fewer than 15, which were used in a naive Bayes classifier (R e1071). TCRdb's own reprocessing of the public reads used fastp at Q25 and MiXCR and kept productive beta chains. Each entry is one CDR3 protein sequence, shown with its most common DNA and genes. TCRdb's processing, not the study's, gives the V and J calls here. The sample table lists about 460,000 distinct CDR3 sequences, about 20% of them with a count of one. Of the sample, under 55% is held by the ten largest clones.

In this chain, TRBV20-1 is recombined with TRBJ2-7; the D gene is perhaps TRBD2, from 5 matching bases. The receptor comes from a woman between 65 and 79 years old with Graves' ophthalmopathy. Sequencing was performed on blood. CDR3 sequence: CSALRGYEQYF. The DNA sequence is given as TGCAGTGCCCTTCGGGGCTACGAGCAGTACTTC.